The rows below give T cell receptor beta chains drawn from one sample of a study of cytomegalovirus exposure and HLA in healthy donors. Assay used: immunoSEQ multiplex PCR; TCRdb lists only in-frame clones, some missing. The sample shows 100,000 to 150,000 clones, about 96% of them seen only once. Sequencing was performed on PBMCs. Every receptor here comes from a man aged 18 to 30 in good health and CMV-seronegative. CDR3s include the opening cysteine and the closing phenylalanine or tryptophan.

v_gene: TRBV6-6; j_gene: TRBJ1-1; CDR3aa: CATLGNTAEAFF
v_gene: TRBV6-5; j_gene: TRBJ1-5; CDR3aa: CASSLNREGDQPQHF
v_gene: TRBV6-6; j_gene: TRBJ1-5; CDR3aa: CASSYGQDNQPQHF
v_gene: TRBV6-5; j_gene: TRBJ1-1; CDR3aa: CASRTGVRDTEAFF
v_gene: TRBV7-2; j_gene: TRBJ2-1; CDR3aa: CASSLPLNEQFF
v_gene: TRBV7-5; j_gene: TRBJ2-7; CDR3aa: CVRSGLAEYEQYF
v_gene: TRBV18; j_gene: TRBJ2-4; CDR3aa: CASSPGTSGSLAKNIQYF
v_gene: TRBV6-5; j_gene: TRBJ1-2; CDR3aa: CASSRDRANYGYTF
v_gene: TRBV7-9; j_gene: TRBJ1-2; CDR3aa: CASSTPGYGYTF
v_gene: TRBV7-9; j_gene: TRBJ1-1; CDR3aa: CASSPRTGNQNTEAFF
v_gene: TRBV11-1; j_gene: TRBJ2-3; CDR3aa: CASSLRDRALDTQYF
v_gene: TRBV7-3; j_gene: TRBJ1-1; CDR3aa: CASSPAGGQRTEAFF
v_gene: TRBV4-3; j_gene: TRBJ1-3; CDR3aa: CASRVHYREAGNTIYF
v_gene: TRBV15; j_gene: TRBJ2-2; CDR3aa: CATSRDRLALNTGELFF
v_gene: TRBV4-3; j_gene: TRBJ2-7; CDR3aa: CASSGELATIYEQYF
v_gene: TRBV10-3; j_gene: TRBJ2-3; CDR3aa: CAISESGTGTDTQYF
v_gene: TRBV18; j_gene: TRBJ1-2; CDR3aa: CASSPGGGFGYTF
v_gene: TRBV5-1; j_gene: TRBJ1-1; CDR3aa: CASSLRNRGYTEAFF
v_gene: TRBV7-2; j_gene: TRBJ2-7; CDR3aa: CASSLRGVRQDTYEQYF
v_gene: TRBV11-2; j_gene: TRBJ1-4; CDR3aa: CASSLGPAVGEKLFF
v_gene: TRBV27; j_gene: TRBJ2-1; CDR3aa: CASSLSTGTNYNEQFF
v_gene: TRBV9; j_gene: TRBJ2-2; CDR3aa: CASSGGRGTGELFF
v_gene: TRBV5-4; j_gene: TRBJ1-6; CDR3aa: CASSLKRPRRGAGSPLHF
v_gene: TRBV29-1; j_gene: TRBJ2-7; CDR3aa: CSVDSGDRYEQYF
v_gene: TRBV11-1; j_gene: TRBJ2-2; CDR3aa: CASSSDYLSNTGELFF
v_gene: TRBV4-2; j_gene: TRBJ1-2; CDR3aa: CASSQDRAEGDGYTF
v_gene: TRBV7-2; j_gene: TRBJ2-3; CDR3aa: CASSLSGGGDTQYF
v_gene: TRBV19; j_gene: TRBJ1-2; CDR3aa: CASSIDPGQGNGYTF
v_gene: TRBV9; j_gene: TRBJ1-4; CDR3aa: CASSGRGEKLFF
v_gene: TRBV29-1; j_gene: TRBJ1-5; CDR3aa: CSTGGANQPQHF
v_gene: TRBV11-1; j_gene: TRBJ1-1; CDR3aa: CASSLSLTGGEAFF
v_gene: TRBV30; j_gene: TRBJ1-1; CDR3aa: CAWSVTRLSNTEVSF
v_gene: TRBV4-1; j_gene: TRBJ2-1; CDR3aa: CASSRDLFPEQFF
v_gene: TRBV6-5; j_gene: TRBJ2-1; CDR3aa: CASSYAIAGESFF
v_gene: TRBV6-5; j_gene: TRBJ2-1; CDR3aa: CASSYGGSQYNEQFF
v_gene: TRBV11-2; j_gene: TRBJ2-6; CDR3aa: CASSLEQDTSGANVLTF
v_gene: TRBV9; j_gene: TRBJ2-1; CDR3aa: CASSVGLAGANNEQFF
v_gene: TRBV29-1; j_gene: TRBJ1-1; CDR3aa: CSALHMNTEAFF
v_gene: TRBV6-6; j_gene: TRBJ1-1; CDR3aa: CASSYSEGLGAFF
v_gene: TRBV11-2; j_gene: TRBJ2-7; CDR3aa: CASSSRSYEQYF
v_gene: TRBV28; j_gene: TRBJ1-2; CDR3aa: CASSLAISGGYTF
v_gene: TRBV30; j_gene: TRBJ1-1; CDR3aa: CAWRDLYRGRTEAFF
v_gene: TRBV11-2; j_gene: TRBJ2-5; CDR3aa: CASSLGQGVIAQETQYF
v_gene: TRBV25-1; j_gene: TRBJ2-1; CDR3aa: CASSETSGSDYNEQFF
v_gene: TRBV28; j_gene: TRBJ2-2; CDR3aa: CATPRGARDGELFF
v_gene: TRBV12-5; j_gene: TRBJ1-2; CDR3aa: CASGRTGKGGYTF
v_gene: TRBV28; j_gene: TRBJ2-3; CDR3aa: CASSLLQIADHTDTQYF
v_gene: TRBV7-2; j_gene: TRBJ1-1; CDR3aa: CASSLRGRPPEAFF
v_gene: TRBV5-4; j_gene: TRBJ2-3; CDR3aa: CASSSWDSYTDTQYF